The present TCR beta chain was sequenced within a study of T cells in tuberculosis. Generated by immunoSEQ multiplex PCR, the TCRdb table keeps only in-frame clones and is missing some. This table holds about 24,000 clones, nearly 97% found once. CDR3 length: 15 residues. V lost 2 bases, J lost 0 bases, and 8 bases lay in between. In germline, CDR1 is SNHLY, CDR2 FYNNEI. The TCR was taken from a donor between 10 and 35 years old with latent tuberculosis or without tuberculosis infection. The V gene is TRBV2, the J gene TRBJ2-1; unclear D gene. The sequencing sample was made of PBMCs. The DNA of the CDR3 is TGTGCCAGCAGTGAAACCCTGAGCTCCTACAATGAGCAGTTCTTC. Amino acid sequence: CASSETLSSYNEQFF.